Listed here are 21 T cell receptor beta chains from one sample, sequenced in a study of cytomegalovirus exposure and HLA in healthy donors. Primers: 60 Vbeta forward and 13 Jbeta reverse. Data came from immunoSEQ multiplex PCR; TCRdb stores just in-frame clones and leaves some out. The repertoire has 150,000 to 200,000 clones, 70% to 80% of them found once; the top ten carry less than 15%. Source material: PBMCs. These receptors all stem from a woman aged 25 to 39 in good health and CMV-seropositive.

The chain joins TRBV5-1 to TRBJ2-3; 8 nucleotides agree with TRBD2. CDR1 and CDR2 (germline): SGHRS, YFSETQ. CDR3 length: 16 amino acids. V gave up 4 bases and J gave up 4 bases; unmatched junction bases: 11. CDR3 DNA: TGCGCCAGCAGCCAGAGCCAGCGGGGGTTCTCAGATACGCAGTATTTT. It encodes CASSQSQRGFSDTQYF.

This chain connects TRBV7-8 to TRBJ2-7, with D hard to call. This CDR3 region has 13 residues. V shed 2 bases and J shed 6 bases, with 11 bases lying between them. CDR1 is SGHVS, CDR2 FQNEAQ, per germline. This CDR3 is CASSLNLPGEQYF. Written as DNA, the CDR3 is TGTGCCAGCAGCTTAAATCTGCCCGGCGAGCAGTACTTC.

This clone appeared a single time. The chain recombines TRBV2 with TRBJ1-1, with D unresolved. This CDR3 is built from 11 residues. Looked up from germline, CDR1 is SNHLY and CDR2 is FYNNEI. With 4 bases removed from V and 3 bases from J, the gap between germline ends came to 3 bases. Written as DNA, the CDR3 is TGTGCCAGCAGTGGAGACACTGAAGCTTTCTTT. Translated: CASSGDTEAFF.

This rearrangement joins TRBV6-5 to TRBJ1-1; D is ambiguous. V lost 6 bases and J lost 0, with 8 bases in between. There are 13 residues in the CDR3. The V gene's germline CDR1 is MNHEY and CDR2 SVGAGI. This CDR3 is CASSRGVNTEAFF. As DNA, the CDR3 is TGTGCCAGCAGCCGAGGAGTGAACACTGAAGCTTTCTTT.

V and J are TRBV19 and TRBJ1-3; no firm D call. V was cut by 6 bases and J by 2 bases, with 5 bases left in between. Germline CDR1 is LNHDA and CDR2 is SQIVND (reference sequence). The CDR3 is made up of 12 amino acids. The CDR3 coding sequence is TGTGCCAGTAGCCATGCTGGAAACACCATATATTTT. It specifies CASSHAGNTIYF.

This chain links TRBV4-3 with TRBJ2-1, with D possibly matching TRBD2 (6 bases). The CDR3 runs to 15 residues. Germline V lookup: CDR1 LGHNA, CDR2 YSLEER. Trimming left V 0 bases short and J 8 bases short, with 14 bases between. CDR3: CASSQDPAGRDEQFF. CDR3 DNA: TGCGCCAGCAGCCAAGATCCGGCGGGGCGGGATGAGCAGTTCTTC.

J is TRBJ2-3 and V is TRBV5-1, with 9 bases fitting TRBD2. Germline trimming cut 3 bases from V and 5 bases from J; bases unmatched to any gene: 4. Germline values: CDR1 SGHRS, CDR2 YFSETQ. The length of the CDR3 is 14 residues. The CDR3 loop reads CASSSSGARDTQYF. DNA for the CDR3: TGCGCCAGCAGCTCTAGCGGGGCGCGAGATACGCAGTATTTT. The full variable domain, its missing parts supplied by reference TRBV5-1 and TRBJ2-3, is KAGVTQTPRYLIKTRGQQVTLSCSPISGHRSVSWYQQTPGQGLQFLFEYFSETQRNKGNFPGRFSGRQFSNSRSEMNVSTLELGDSALYLCASSSSGARDTQYFGPGTRLTVL.

As DNA, the CDR3 is TGTGCCAGCAGCTCCGGGACATATCGAGTTCGTATGGGACAGCCCCAGCATTTT. Encoded protein: CASSSGTYRVRMGQPQHF. The J gene is TRBJ1-5, the V gene TRBV7-8, with D perhaps TRBD1 (6 bases). Germline values: CDR1 SGHVS, CDR2 FQNEAQ. The ends were cut back, 4 bases at V and 7 bases at J, with 26 bases in the middle. This CDR3 is 18 amino acids long.

The CDR3 reads CASSQGESSYEQYF. In nucleotides, the CDR3 is TGTGCCAGCAGCCAAGGGGAGAGCTCCTACGAGCAGTACTTC. The rearrangement joins TRBV4-2 to TRBJ2-7; perhaps TRBD2 as D (5 bases). This CDR3 has 14 residues. Germline lookup yields CDR1 LGHNA and CDR2 YNFKEQ. V lost 1 base and J lost 0, with 7 bases in between.

In this sample, this clone turned up a few times. This chain uses TRBV5-1 with TRBJ2-1, with TRBD1 matching over 9 bases. J gave up 8 bases and V 2 bases, and 11 bases lay outside the gene matches. There are 16 residues in the CDR3. CDR1 SGHRS and CDR2 YFSETQ come from the germline V gene. CDR3 amino acids: CASSFPGTGSLDEQFF. The DNA of the CDR3 is TGCGCCAGCAGCTTCCCCGGGACAGGGTCCTTAGATGAGCAGTTCTTC.

The chain links TRBV5-1 to TRBJ2-7; D is perhaps TRBD1 (5 bases). Germline CDR1 SGHRS, CDR2 YFSETQ. The CDR3 covers 12 residues. The V gene lost 4 bases and the J gene lost 5 bases, with 10 bases spanning the gap. The CDR3 spells CASSKTENEQYF. The CDR3 DNA reads TGCGCCAGCAGCAAGACAGAGAACGAGCAGTACTTC.

J is TRBJ2-7 and V is TRBV19; 7 bases map to TRBD1. The CDR3 spans 14 residues. J lost 3 bases, V lost 4 bases, and 6 bases had no gene match. CDR1 and CDR2 (germline): LNHDA, SQIVND (reference sequence). The CDR3 DNA reads as TGTGCCAGTAGTACCCGGACAGGAGTCTACGAGCAGTACTTC. Its translation is CASSTRTGVYEQYF.

This clone was counted between two and nine times. The chain employs TRBV19 and TRBJ2-5; tentative D call: TRBD2 (7 bases). Germline CDR1 reads LNHDA; CDR2 reads SQIVND (reference sequence). The CDR3 contains 14 residues. Deletions cut 5 bases from V and 7 bases from J, with 17 bases between. Here the CDR3 DNA reads TGTGCCAGTAGTCCCGAGGGGGGGCTGGGGACCCAGTACTTC. Its protein is CASSPEGGLGTQYF.

A remark on this clone: The sample carries other DNA sequences with the same CDR3. This chain joins TRBV15 and TRBJ2-5; possibly TRBD2 for D (6 bases). The CDR3 length is 16 residues. V lost 3 bases to trimming and J lost 5 bases, with 19 bases between them. Germline V gives CDR1 LNHNV, CDR2 YYDKDF (reference sequence). The CDR3 loop reads CATSSGGVIVGETQYF. CDR3 DNA: TGTGCCACCAGCAGCGGAGGGGTGATTGTGGGGGAGACCCAGTACTTC.

The rearrangement links TRBV11-2 to TRBJ2-7; no clear D gene. The V end lost 1 base, the J end lost 3 bases, and 4 bases lay between the germline ends. This CDR3 comprises 12 residues. Germline V gives CDR1 SGHAT, CDR2 FQNNGV. In nucleotides, the CDR3 is TGTGCCAGCAGCTTAGGCTACTACGAGCAGTACTTC. This encodes CASSLGYYEQYF.

In its sample, this clone was seen a few times. The V and J genes are TRBV27 and TRBJ2-3, with D uncertain. The germline V gene has CDR1 MNHEY and CDR2 SMNVEV (reference sequence). The CDR3 extends over 12 amino acids. The V and J ends lost 5 bases and 2 bases respectively, with 5 bases between them. In nucleotides, the CDR3 is TGTGCCAGCAGTGCGTTCACAGATACGCAGTATTTT. This translates into CASSAFTDTQYF.

This chain joins TRBV4-1 and TRBJ2-7; the match to TRBD2 covers 7 bases. The V gene's germline CDR1 is MGHRA and CDR2 YSYEKL. V was pared by 0 bases and J by 5 bases, with 7 bases of the junction left unmatched. The CDR3 contains 15 residues. The CDR3 spells CASSQDGGEGNEQYF. The DNA for the CDR3 is TGCGCCAGCAGCCAAGATGGGGGGGAAGGAAACGAGCAGTACTTC.

V gene TRBV9 combines with J gene TRBJ2-7, with D possibly being TRBD1 (6 bases). CDR1 is SGDLS, CDR2 YYNGEE, per germline. V dropped 7 bases and J dropped 1 base, with 15 bases sitting between them. This CDR3 region has 14 residues. This chain's CDR3 is CASFPDSQSYEQYF. DNA of the CDR3: TGTGCCAGCTTCCCGGACAGCCAGTCCTACGAGCAGTACTTC.

As for this clone: This specimen includes other DNA sequences encoding the same CDR3. The V gene is TRBV19, the J gene TRBJ1-2; TRBD1 matches 9 bases. This CDR3 has 13 residues. Germline trimming cut 6 bases from V and 7 bases from J; bases unmatched to any gene: 6. CDR1 and CDR2 (germline): LNHDA, SQIVND (reference sequence). Here the CDR3 DNA reads TGTGCCAGTAGCACCGGGACAGGGTCTGGCTACACCTTC. As protein: CASSTGTGSGYTF.

This chain joins TRBV6-1 and TRBJ1-2; no firm D call. CDR1 and CDR2 from the germline V gene are MNHNS and SASEGT. This CDR3 comprises 16 residues. Between the trimmed V and J ends, which lost 2 bases and 0 bases, there was a span of 13 bases. The CDR3 sequence is CASSEWASPTNYGYTF. The CDR3 DNA reads as TGTGCCAGCAGTGAATGGGCGAGCCCAACTAACTATGGCTACACCTTC.

The chain carries TRBV11-2 and TRBJ2-2, with 8 bases identical to TRBD2. Losses at the gene ends were 6 bases for V and 4 bases for J; bases not matched to a gene: 10. The CDR3 runs to 16 residues. The germline gives CDR1 SGHAT, CDR2 FQNNGV. CDR3 loop: CASRSLSSGRTGELFF. CDR3 nucleotide sequence: TGTGCCAGCAGATCGCTGTCTAGCGGGCGCACCGGGGAGCTGTTTTTT.